The TCR beta chain described here comes from a study of Graves' ophthalmopathy and Graves' hyperthyroidism. Study as a whole: Hyperthyroidism counted as stable given no ophthalmopathy within 18 months of follow-up.

Study-wide results and limits: Progression of ophthalmopathy was predicted by the model with about 66% sensitivity and about 72% specificity. The authors also found most expanded thyroid clonotypes above 0.001 frequency in blood. Using 13 signatures, a model distinguished ophthalmopathy from stable hyperthyroidism, reaching about 85% sensitivity and around 81% specificity.

The CDR3 length is 15 residues. V was trimmed by 0 bases and J by 5 bases, leaving 13 bases between them. CDR1 and CDR2 from the germline V gene are SEHNR and FQNEAQ (reference sequence). Amplification from RNA transcripts yielded the TCR beta CDR3 regions. An initial RT-PCR round employing HTBI primers preceded a second-round multiplex PCR. Via MiXCR, TCRdb re-called the multiplex PCR reads, giving one row per CDR3 protein. The sample includes over a million distinct CDR3 sequences, roughly 35% of them seen just once. This clonotype was seen repeatedly, ten times or more. Its target is not known. The material sequenced was peripheral blood or thyroid tissue (not recorded which). The genes are TRBV7-9 and TRBJ2-5; D is perhaps TRBD1 or TRBD2 (6 bases each). This TCR came from an adult man with Graves' hyperthyroidism. The CDR3 DNA is TGTGCCAGCAGCTTAGCGCTCGGGGGCCGGGAGACCCAGTACTTC. Its translation: CASSLALGGRETQYF.